The 30 T cell receptor beta chains below come from one sample, sequenced in a study of somatic mutations in cytotoxic T cells in rheumatoid arthritis. Clones were read by immunoSEQ multiplex PCR, and TCRdb kept only the in-frame ones, dropping some. The sample has about 23,000 clones, roughly 80% seen once. Sequenced sample: CD8+ T cells sorted from blood. The origin of the receptors is an adult with rheumatoid arthritis.

The chain uses TRBV19 and TRBJ1-1, with D possibly being TRBD1 (6 bases). V lost 7 bases to trimming and J lost 5 bases, with 17 bases between them. Germline CDR1 LNHDA, CDR2 SQIVND (reference sequence). The CDR3 has 14 residues. The CDR3 region has the DNA TGTGCCAGTATTTGGGGGCAGGGAGGGACTGAAGCTTTCTTT. As protein: CASIWGQGGTEAFF.

This chain links TRBV27 with TRBJ2-7; D is perhaps TRBD1 (5 bases). CDR3 length: 11 residues. Germline-derived CDR1 and CDR2 are MNHEY and SMNVEV (reference sequence). Trimming removed 4 bases from V and 7 bases from J, with 8 bases in between. The chain's CDR3 is CASSSSGEQYF. The CDR3 region has the DNA TGTGCCAGCAGTTCCTCAGGGGAGCAGTACTTC.

This chain connects TRBV6-6 to TRBJ1-1; TRBD1 might be the D (5 bases). Germline CDR1 is MNHNY and CDR2 is SVGAGI (reference sequence). V shed 2 bases and J shed 6 bases, with 19 bases lying between them. The CDR3 extends over 16 amino acids. For the CDR3, the DNA is TGTGCCAGCAGTTACACCCTTCCGGGGCCGGTCGCTGAAGCTTTCTTT. Translated: CASSYTLPGPVAEAFF.

The chain employs TRBV5-6 and TRBJ2-7; no definite D call. CDR1 and CDR2 from the germline V gene are SGHDT and YYEEEE. V lost 1 base to trimming and J lost 3 bases, with 11 bases between them. This CDR3 has 14 amino acids. Written as DNA, the CDR3 is TGTGCCAGCAGCTTGATTCTCGGCAGCTACGAGCAGTACTTC. Protein: CASSLILGSYEQYF.

This rearrangement joins TRBV7-9 to TRBJ2-7; 11 bases match TRBD2. The CDR3 spans 15 residues. Germline loops: CDR1 SEHNR, CDR2 FQNEAQ (reference sequence). Losses at the gene ends were 5 bases for V and 6 bases for J; bases not matched to a gene: 9. DNA of the CDR3: TGTGCCAGCAGCCCCCCCCTAGCGGGGGGACCCGAGCAGTACTTC. It translates to CASSPPLAGGPEQYF.

This clone occurred once. V usage is TRBV18 and J usage is TRBJ2-3; no definite D call. V gave up 3 bases and J gave up 1 base, with 8 bases separating them. The CDR3 extends over 14 amino acids. CDR1 and CDR2 from the germline V gene are KGHSH and LQKENI. Here the CDR3 reads CASSPETGTDTQYF. In nucleotides, the CDR3 is TGTGCCAGCTCACCCGAGACCGGCACAGATACGCAGTATTTT.

The chain combines TRBV7-9 with TRBJ1-1; D unclear. CDR1 is SEHNR, CDR2 FQNEAQ, per germline (reference sequence). Trimming took 5 bases from V and 1 from J, leaving 11 bases between them. This CDR3 is built from 14 residues. CDR3 DNA sequence: TGTGCCAGCAGCCTTAGTGGCGGGAACACTGAAGCTTTCTTT. Amino acids: CASSLSGGNTEAFF. Full variable domain (remainder filled in from reference TRBV7-9 and TRBJ1-1): DTGVSQNPRHKITKRGQNVTFRCDPISEHNRLYWYRQTLGQGPEFLTYFQNEAQLEKSRLLSDRFSAERPKGSFSTLEIQRTEQGDSAMYLCASSLSGGNTEAFFGQGTRLTVV.

The chain employs TRBV11-2 and TRBJ1-1; D unresolved. V was pared by 2 bases and J by 1 base, with 5 bases between. There are 13 residues in the CDR3. Per the germline V gene, CDR1 is SGHAT and CDR2 is FQNNGV. CDR3 nucleotides: TGTGCCAGCAGCTTATCAGGGAACACTGAAGCTTTCTTT. It translates to CASSLSGNTEAFF.

The chain carries TRBV27 and TRBJ1-1, with a possible D match to TRBD1 (5 bases). V dropped 6 bases and J dropped 9 bases, with 20 bases sitting between them. This CDR3 has 14 residues. Per the germline V gene, CDR1 is MNHEY and CDR2 is SMNVEV (reference sequence). CDR3 in amino acids: CASSYLGLPFQAFF. For the CDR3, the DNA is TGTGCCAGCAGCTATTTGGGACTCCCATTTCAAGCTTTCTTT.

This chain joins TRBV5-4 and TRBJ2-1, with 11 positions matching TRBD2. The CDR3 consists of 15 residues. CDR1 is SGHNT, CDR2 YYREEE, per germline (reference sequence). The V and J ends lost 1 base and 7 bases, in that order; junction bases with no gene match: 4. In DNA, the CDR3 is TGTGCCAGCAGCTTGCTAGCGGGGGGCGTTAATGAGCAGTTCTTC. It is translated as CASSLLAGGVNEQFF. Full variable domain (remainder filled in from reference TRBV5-4 and TRBJ2-1): ETGVTQSPTHLIKTRGQQVTLRCSSQSGHNTVSWYQQALGQGPQFIFQYYREEENGRGNFPPRFSGLQFPNYSSELNVNALELDDSALYLCASSLLAGGVNEQFFGPGTRLTVL.

This clone is a singleton in its sample. This chain links TRBV7-9 with TRBJ2-1; D may be TRBD2 (6 bases). V dropped 4 bases and J dropped 9 bases, with 19 bases sitting between them. This CDR3 comprises 15 residues. Germline V gene sequence: CDR1 SEHNR, CDR2 FQNEAQ (reference sequence). The CDR3 protein is CASSSPRARRGEQFF. The CDR3 coding sequence is TGTGCCAGCAGCTCCCCTCGAGCGAGGAGGGGTGAGCAGTTCTTC.

The chain links TRBV6-5 to TRBJ2-1; TRBD2 aligns across 9 bases. This CDR3 comprises 15 residues. Germline V gene lookup returns CDR1 MNHEY and CDR2 SVGAGI. J was trimmed by 9 bases and V by 7 bases; bases with no gene match: 13. The CDR3 DNA sequence: TGTGCCAGCAAGTATTTTGCGGGGGGGCTGTCTGAGCAGTTCTTC. Amino acid sequence: CASKYFAGGLSEQFF.

The V and J genes are TRBV27 and TRBJ2-3, with D possibly TRBD1 on 6 matching bases. The CDR3 totals 16 residues. The V gene lost 0 bases and the J gene lost 2 bases, with 12 bases spanning the gap. Per germline, CDR1 MNHEY and CDR2 SMNVEV (reference sequence). The CDR3 bases are TGTGCCAGCAGTTTATCGGCAGGACAGCACACAGATACGCAGTATTTT. Its protein product is CASSLSAGQHTDTQYF.

V usage is TRBV27 and J usage is TRBJ2-5; no definite D call. The J call could be wrong; TRBJ2-7 is a better fit for the DNA end. Germline V CDR1 and CDR2: MNHEY, SMNVEV (reference sequence). The CDR3 has 12 residues. The CDR3 spells CASSPLSYEQYF. The CDR3 bases are TGTGCCAGCAGTCCCTTATCCTACGAGCAGTACTTC.

This clone has just a few counts. The chain has TRBV2 and TRBJ1-1; possible D gene TRBD1, 5 bases. Germline V lookup: CDR1 SNHLY, CDR2 FYNNEI. Trimming pared 7 bases from V and 3 bases from J, leaving 15 bases between. This CDR3 is built from 14 residues. As DNA, the CDR3 is TGTGCCAGCACGGAGGCTGGGGGATACACTGAAGCTTTCTTT. Translating gives CASTEAGGYTEAFF.

The chain recombines TRBV11-2 with TRBJ2-7; D is undetermined. The CDR3 covers 13 residues. Germline-derived CDR1 and CDR2 are SGHAT and FQNNGV. V lost 1 base, J lost 5 bases, and 9 bases lay in between. Here the CDR3 reads CASSLVWEHEQYF. The CDR3 DNA reads as TGTGCCAGCAGCTTAGTCTGGGAACACGAGCAGTACTTC.

In this sample, this clone turned up once. The gene calls are TRBV19 and TRBJ2-1; D is unclear. CDR3 length: 13 amino acids. Germline CDR1 and CDR2: LNHDA and SQIVND (reference sequence). Trimming took 3 bases from V and 4 from J, leaving 7 bases between them. In DNA, the CDR3 is TGTGCCAGTAGTATTACTGTATACAATGAGCAGTTCTTC. The encoded protein is CASSITVYNEQFF.

The gene calls are TRBV7-6 and TRBJ2-1; 7 nucleotides match TRBD2. This CDR3 contains 18 residues. V trimming: 2 bases; J trimming: 1 base; junction bases outside the gene matches: 11. Germline V gene sequence: CDR1 SGHVS, CDR2 FNYEAQ. Here the CDR3 DNA reads TGTGCCAGCAGCTTAACCCTCGGGGGAGCGGGGTCCTACAATGAGCAGTTCTTC. It specifies CASSLTLGGAGSYNEQFF.

The gene calls are TRBV27 and TRBJ1-1, with D unresolved. The CDR3 runs 14 residues. Per the germline V gene, CDR1 is MNHEY and CDR2 is SMNVEV (reference sequence). The V and J ends lost 4 bases and 0 bases respectively, with 9 bases between them. The CDR3 protein is CASSSVRLNTEAFF. As DNA, the CDR3 is TGTGCCAGCAGTTCCGTTAGGTTGAACACTGAAGCTTTCTTT.

The chain has TRBV19 and TRBJ1-5, with D unclear. The CDR3 length is 16 residues. The V end was cut by 4 bases, the J end by 0 bases, with 13 bases between. CDR1 LNHDA and CDR2 SQIVND come from the germline V gene (reference sequence). Here the CDR3 DNA reads TGTGCCAGTAGTACCCCGAGCGGGTTTAGCAATCAGCCCCAGCATTTT. As protein: CASSTPSGFSNQPQHF.

The CDR3 sequence: CSVVVPTGNTIYF. Written as DNA, the CDR3 is TGCAGCGTTGTGGTCCCAACCGGAAACACCATATATTTT. V usage is TRBV29-1 and J usage is TRBJ1-3; no firm D call. Germline V gene data show CDR1 as SQVTM and CDR2 as ANQGSEA. Trimming removed 4 bases at V and 4 bases at J, with 11 bases between. This CDR3 spans 13 amino acids.

The J gene is TRBJ1-3, the V gene TRBV4-2; maybe TRBD1 (5 bases). Germline V gives CDR1 LGHNA, CDR2 YNFKEQ. V was trimmed by 0 bases and J by 4 bases, leaving 16 bases between them. This CDR3 is built from 17 residues. The CDR3 spells CASSQDPQGVSGNTIYF. The CDR3, as DNA: TGTGCCAGCAGCCAAGATCCCCAGGGAGTTTCGGGAAACACCATATATTTT.

The J gene is TRBJ1-2, the V gene TRBV27, with a tentative D call TRBD1 (6 bases). Deletions cut 4 bases from V and 2 bases from J, with 11 bases between. The CDR3 is 14 residues long. Germline CDR1 MNHEY, CDR2 SMNVEV (reference sequence). The CDR3 reads CASSSYTGNYGYTF. In DNA form, the CDR3 reads TGTGCCAGCAGTTCATACACAGGGAACTATGGCTACACCTTC.

This clone has a handful of counts. The V and J genes are TRBV6-1 and TRBJ2-1; 12 positions agree with TRBD2. This CDR3 is built from 15 residues. Per germline, CDR1 MNHNS and CDR2 SASEGT. With V trimmed by 6 bases and J by 7 bases, 7 bases remained unmatched. The CDR3 DNA reads as TGTGCCAGCAGCGGAGCTAGCGGGGGGGCAAATGAGCAGTTCTTC. This sequence encodes CASSGASGGANEQFF.

The chain employs TRBV6-5 and TRBJ2-2; a possible D gene is TRBD1 (6 bases). The CDR3 is 16 amino acids. Between the trimmed V and J ends, which lost 0 bases and 4 bases, there was a span of 12 bases. CDR1 MNHEY and CDR2 SVGAGI come from the germline V gene. The CDR3 here is CASSYSSGEVTGELFF. CDR3 coding DNA: TGTGCCAGCAGTTACTCCTCAGGGGAAGTCACCGGGGAGCTGTTTTTT.

V is TRBV4-2 and J is TRBJ2-1, with 8 bases matching TRBD2. Germline-derived CDR1 and CDR2 are LGHNA and YNFKEQ. The CDR3 covers 12 residues. J lost 8 bases, V lost 8 bases, and 5 bases had no gene match. Here the CDR3 reads CASRREGDEQFF. CDR3 nucleotides: TGTGCCAGCCGTCGGGAGGGAGATGAGCAGTTCTTC.

V usage is TRBV11-3 and J usage is TRBJ1-1, with 8 bases identical to TRBD1. Trimming cost V 4 bases and J 4 bases; bases outside gene matches: 8. The CDR3 is made up of 15 amino acids. Germline V lookup: CDR1 SGHNT, CDR2 YENEEA. As DNA, the CDR3 is TGTGCCAGCAGCTCCCCGTTGACAGGGGCCACTGAAGCTTTCTTT. It translates to CASSSPLTGATEAFF.

The rearrangement joins TRBV14 to TRBJ2-7, with TRBD2 matching over 8 bases. Germline V gives CDR1 SGHDN, CDR2 FVKESK. The V and J ends lost 8 bases and 6 bases, in that order; junction bases with no gene match: 9. The CDR3 is 13 residues long. The CDR3 DNA reads as TGTGCCAGCCGGGCGGGGGGTACGGGCGAGCAGTACTTC. Amino acids: CASRAGGTGEQYF.

The chain carries TRBV18 and TRBJ1-1; no clear D gene. Trimming cost V 6 bases and J 1 base, with 18 bases left between them. The CDR3 spans 16 residues. CDR1 KGHSH and CDR2 LQKENI come from the germline V gene. The CDR3 bases are TGTGCCAGCTCGAACGAACAGATACGGGGGAACACTGAAGCTTTCTTT. Translation gives CASSNEQIRGNTEAFF.

The CDR3 region is CSGALGGIPYGYTF. The CDR3 region has the DNA TGCAGCGGAGCCTTAGGGGGAATCCCCTATGGCTACACCTTC. J is TRBJ1-2 and V is TRBV29-1; the D gene is possibly TRBD1 (6 bases). Trimming removed 7 bases from V and 4 bases from J, with 19 bases in between. Germline CDR1 and CDR2: SQVTM and ANQGSEA. The CDR3 spans 14 residues. Variable domain in full (rest from reference TRBV29-1 and TRBJ1-2): SAVISQKPSRDICQRGTSLTIQCQVDSQVTMMFWYRQQPGQSLTLIATANQGSEATYESGFVIDKFPISRPNLTFSTLTVSNMSPEDSSIYLCSGALGGIPYGYTFGSGTRLTVV.